The source of this T cell receptor (beta chain) is a study of blood T cells in healthy people across ages. Study-wide findings and caveats: Investigators treated diversity estimates from one million T cells as underestimates.

Combining a sample-barcoded 5' primer with a J-beta primer mix, a second PCR ran for about 6 to 11 cycles. Each TCR beta cDNA got a 12-nucleotide random molecular identifier. TCRdb called the 5' RACE reads again in MiXCR, with one record for every CDR3 protein. Of hundreds of thousands of distinct CDR3 sequences in the sample, roughly 26% are singletons; the top ten hold less than 3.5%. Turning to this clonotype: The antigen remains undetermined.

The same sample was also studied in work on T cells of mothers and their children.

The sequence was obtained from a boy aged 5 to 17 in good health. The specimen was blood.

CDR3 loop: CASSYSTGGRDTQYF. The CDR3 nucleotides read TGTGCCAGCAGTTACTCTACAGGAGGAAGAGATACGCAGTATTTT. The V gene is TRBV6-5, the J gene TRBJ2-3, with D perhaps matching TRBD1 or TRBD2 (5 bases each). Trimming took off 0 bases at V and 5 bases at J, with 12 bases between the two ends. Per the germline V gene, CDR1 is MNHEY and CDR2 is SVGAGI. The CDR3 has 15 residues.